These T cell receptor beta chains were read from a single sample in a study of human T cells and chemical hapten exposure. TCRdb itself ran the RACE reads through MiXCR, one entry per CDR3 protein. The data show 300,000 to 450,000 distinct CDR3 sequences, approximately 5% seen once. Sequenced material: whole blood, taken in connection with sensitization to the hapten diphenylcyclopropenone (DPC). The receptors originated from a woman aged 18-29 years with alopecia areata. Some clones in this sample may be carry-over from other donors' samples. The CDR3 runs from the conserved cysteine through the conserved F or W. Each record gives: clone size, V gene, J gene, D gene, CDR3 protein, CDR3 DNA. A D gene is named only where the DNA matches it firmly. Rows give clone size only sometimes, using once, few, many, or a class for an expanded clone.

abundance: many
v_gene: TRBV6-1
j_gene: TRBJ2-2
d_gene: -
CDR3aa: CASSRGLNTGELFF
CDR3nt: TGTGCCAGCAGTAGGGGACTTAACACCGGGGAGCTGTTTTTT

abundance: many
v_gene: TRBV27
j_gene: TRBJ2-2
d_gene: TRBD1
CDR3aa: CASSQTYTGTGVTGELFF
CDR3nt: TGTGCCAGCAGTCAAACATATACCGGGACAGGGGTCACCGGGGAGCTGTTTTTT

abundance: -
v_gene: TRBV7-2
j_gene: TRBJ1-6
d_gene: TRBD1
CDR3aa: CASSPQGAIYNSPLHF
CDR3nt: TGTGCCAGCAGCCCCCAGGGGGCGATATATAATTCACCCCTCCACTTT

abundance: few
v_gene: TRBV6-2/TRBV6-3
j_gene: TRBJ1-1
d_gene: -
CDR3aa: CASSYSSIARRSENTEAFF
CDR3nt: TGTGCCAGCAGTTACTCGAGCATAGCAAGAAGGTCGGAGAACACTGAAGCTTTCTTT

abundance: many
v_gene: TRBV20-1
j_gene: TRBJ2-7
d_gene: TRBD1
CDR3aa: CSARWDRDYEQYF
CDR3nt: TGCAGTGCTAGATGGGACAGAGACTACGAGCAGTACTTC

abundance: few
v_gene: TRBV4-3
j_gene: TRBJ2-7
d_gene: -
CDR3aa: CASSQEGHLTYEQYF
CDR3nt: TGCGCCAGCAGCCAAGAGGGACACCTAACCTACGAGCAGTACTTC

abundance: many
v_gene: TRBV29-1
j_gene: TRBJ2-7
d_gene: TRBD1
CDR3aa: CSVGTGDSEQYF
CDR3nt: TGCAGCGTTGGGACAGGGGATTCGGAGCAGTACTTC

abundance: many
v_gene: TRBV2
j_gene: TRBJ1-1
d_gene: -
CDR3aa: CASSVTLWGTEAFF
CDR3nt: TGTGCCAGCAGTGTGACCCTTTGGGGCACTGAAGCTTTCTTT

abundance: many
v_gene: TRBV7-2
j_gene: TRBJ1-4
d_gene: -
CDR3aa: CASSLGPINEKLFF
CDR3nt: TGTGCCAGCAGCTTGGGACCGATTAATGAAAAACTGTTTTTT

abundance: many
v_gene: TRBV20-1
j_gene: TRBJ2-7
d_gene: TRBD1
CDR3aa: CSARADREYEQYF
CDR3nt: TGCAGTGCTAGAGCAGACAGGGAGTACGAGCAGTACTTC

abundance: -
v_gene: TRBV14
j_gene: TRBJ2-1
d_gene: -
CDR3aa: CASSQGLDREQFF
CDR3nt: TGTGCCAGCAGCCAAGGCCTAGACCGTGAGCAGTTCTTC

abundance: many
v_gene: TRBV3-1
j_gene: TRBJ1-1
d_gene: TRBD1
CDR3aa: CASSQAGQGRSAEAFF
CDR3nt: TGTGCCAGCAGCCAAGCGGGACAGGGGAGGTCGGCTGAAGCTTTCTTT

abundance: many
v_gene: TRBV6-6
j_gene: TRBJ2-5
d_gene: TRBD1
CDR3aa: CASSYSGTGRETQYF
CDR3nt: TGTGCCAGCAGTTACTCAGGGACAGGGCGAGAGACCCAGTACTTC

abundance: many
v_gene: TRBV5-1
j_gene: TRBJ2-4
d_gene: -
CDR3aa: CASRVGMGQENIQYF
CDR3nt: TGCGCCAGCAGAGTAGGGATGGGTCAGGAAAACATTCAGTACTTC

abundance: few
v_gene: TRBV7-8
j_gene: TRBJ1-1
d_gene: TRBD1
CDR3aa: CASSGQGAGTEAFF
CDR3nt: TGTGCCAGCAGCGGACAGGGGGCGGGGACTGAAGCTTTCTTT

abundance: few
v_gene: TRBV5-1
j_gene: TRBJ1-1
d_gene: -
CDR3aa: CASSLGQAKNTEAFF
CDR3nt: TGCGCCAGCAGCTTGGGACAGGCAAAGAACACTGAAGCTTTCTTT

abundance: -
v_gene: TRBV21-1
j_gene: TRBJ1-2
d_gene: -
CDR3aa: CASSPQRTGAYGYTF
CDR3nt: TGTGCCAGCAGCCCCCAGAGGACAGGGGCCTATGGCTACACCTTC

abundance: few
v_gene: TRBV6-2/TRBV6-3
j_gene: TRBJ1-2
d_gene: -
CDR3aa: CASNIGVNYGYTF
CDR3nt: TGTGCCAGCAACATCGGAGTTAACTATGGCTACACCTTC

abundance: -
v_gene: TRBV20-1
j_gene: TRBJ1-3
d_gene: TRBD1
CDR3aa: CSAQQGALGNTIYF
CDR3nt: TGCAGTGCTCAACAGGGGGCCCTTGGAAACACCATATATTTT

abundance: many
v_gene: TRBV5-5
j_gene: TRBJ1-1
d_gene: -
CDR3aa: CASSLIGDTEAFF
CDR3nt: TGTGCCAGCAGCTTAATTGGGGACACTGAAGCTTTCTTT

abundance: -
v_gene: TRBV5-5
j_gene: TRBJ2-7
d_gene: TRBD2
CDR3aa: CASSLVGTSTYEQYF
CDR3nt: TGTGCCAGCAGCTTGGTCGGGACTAGTACCTACGAGCAGTACTTC

abundance: many
v_gene: TRBV20-1
j_gene: TRBJ2-1
d_gene: -
CDR3aa: CSARDPARDYNEQFF
CDR3nt: TGCAGTGCTAGAGATCCGGCTAGGGACTACAATGAGCAGTTCTTC

abundance: many
v_gene: TRBV9
j_gene: TRBJ1-6
d_gene: -
CDR3aa: CASSVDGVAGVGSPLHF
CDR3nt: TGTGCCAGCAGCGTAGATGGGGTGGCGGGGGTAGGGTCACCCCTCCACTTT

abundance: -
v_gene: TRBV2
j_gene: TRBJ1-1
d_gene: -
CDR3aa: CASRDGTDTEGAFF
CDR3nt: TGTGCCAGCAGGGACGGGACGGACACCGAGGGAGCTTTCTTT

abundance: many
v_gene: TRBV24-1
j_gene: TRBJ1-5
d_gene: TRBD1
CDR3aa: CATSGTGSYSNQPQHF
CDR3nt: TGTGCCACCAGTGGGACAGGTTCCTATAGCAATCAGCCCCAGCATTTT

abundance: many
v_gene: TRBV6-2/TRBV6-3
j_gene: TRBJ2-3
d_gene: TRBD1
CDR3aa: CASSVTGGADTQYF
CDR3nt: TGTGCCAGCAGCGTGACAGGGGGCGCAGATACGCAGTATTTT

abundance: many
v_gene: TRBV24-1
j_gene: TRBJ1-5
d_gene: -
CDR3aa: CATSDLYPVQPQHF
CDR3nt: TGTGCCACCAGTGATCTCTACCCGGTTCAGCCCCAGCATTTT

abundance: -
v_gene: TRBV3-1
j_gene: TRBJ1-6
d_gene: -
CDR3aa: CASSQEGGNSPLHF
CDR3nt: TGTGCCAGCAGCCAAGAAGGCGGGAATTCACCCCTCCACTTT

abundance: many
v_gene: TRBV6-5
j_gene: TRBJ2-1
d_gene: -
CDR3aa: CASSYSIWGQDNEQFF
CDR3nt: TGTGCCAGCAGTTACTCGATCTGGGGGCAGGACAATGAGCAGTTCTTC

abundance: few
v_gene: TRBV6-5
j_gene: TRBJ2-7
d_gene: -
CDR3aa: CASWDGSGEQYF
CDR3nt: TGTGCCAGCTGGGACGGTAGCGGCGAGCAGTACTTC

abundance: few
v_gene: TRBV20-1
j_gene: TRBJ2-4
d_gene: -
CDR3aa: CSARPAELAKNIQYF
CDR3nt: TGCAGTGCTAGGCCGGCTGAACTAGCCAAAAACATTCAGTACTTC

abundance: few
v_gene: TRBV5-4
j_gene: TRBJ2-5
d_gene: TRBD1
CDR3aa: CASSRTGGETQYF
CDR3nt: TGTGCCAGCAGCCGGACAGGGGGAGAGACCCAGTACTTC

abundance: many
v_gene: TRBV3-1
j_gene: TRBJ1-1
d_gene: -
CDR3aa: CASSQEWGPPEAFF
CDR3nt: TGTGCCAGCAGCCAAGAGTGGGGGCCTCCTGAAGCTTTCTTT

abundance: many
v_gene: TRBV29-1
j_gene: TRBJ2-2
d_gene: -
CDR3aa: CSVEGRSTGELFF
CDR3nt: TGCAGCGTTGAGGGACGGAGCACCGGGGAGCTGTTTTTT

abundance: few
v_gene: TRBV6-5
j_gene: TRBJ1-5
d_gene: TRBD1
CDR3aa: CASSEGQGGNQPQHF
CDR3nt: TGTGCCAGCAGTGAGGGACAGGGCGGCAATCAGCCCCAGCATTTT

abundance: -
v_gene: TRBV7-3
j_gene: TRBJ2-1
d_gene: TRBD1
CDR3aa: CASSLGQGYNEQFF
CDR3nt: TGTGCCAGCAGCCTGGGACAGGGGTACAATGAGCAGTTCTTC

abundance: many
v_gene: TRBV20-1
j_gene: TRBJ2-5
d_gene: TRBD2
CDR3aa: CSARDDGATSGGPQETQYF
CDR3nt: TGCAGTGCTAGAGATGATGGGGCCACTAGCGGGGGTCCTCAAGAGACCCAGTACTTC

abundance: many
v_gene: TRBV7-2
j_gene: TRBJ2-6
d_gene: -
CDR3aa: CASSFMGANVLTF
CDR3nt: TGTGCCAGCAGCTTCATGGGGGCCAACGTCCTGACTTTC

abundance: -
v_gene: TRBV20-1
j_gene: TRBJ1-6
d_gene: TRBD1
CDR3aa: CSAGTGNDYNSPLHF
CDR3nt: TGCAGTGCCGGGACAGGGAATGACTATAATTCACCCCTCCACTTT

abundance: -
v_gene: TRBV24-1
j_gene: TRBJ1-2
d_gene: -
CDR3aa: CATSDTRSSDYGYTF
CDR3nt: TGTGCCACCAGTGATACTCGTTCTTCTGACTATGGCTACACCTTC

abundance: many
v_gene: TRBV5-4
j_gene: TRBJ2-7
d_gene: -
CDR3aa: CASSSPGTDANLQYF
CDR3nt: TGTGCCAGCAGCTCTCCCGGGACGGATGCTAATTTGCAGTACTTC

abundance: few
v_gene: TRBV4-3
j_gene: TRBJ2-3
d_gene: TRBD2
CDR3aa: CASSQEAFGAGATDTQYF
CDR3nt: TGCGCCAGCAGCCAAGAGGCTTTTGGCGCGGGAGCCACAGATACGCAGTATTTT

abundance: few
v_gene: TRBV9
j_gene: TRBJ1-1
d_gene: -
CDR3aa: CASSVDGRNTEAFF
CDR3nt: TGTGCCAGCAGCGTAGATGGTAGGAACACTGAAGCTTTCTTT

abundance: many
v_gene: TRBV6-5
j_gene: TRBJ2-1
d_gene: -
CDR3aa: CASSLSFTGKSMGEQFF
CDR3nt: TGTGCCAGCAGTCTCTCCTTTACAGGGAAGTCAATGGGTGAGCAGTTCTTC